This is a list of T cell receptor beta chains from one sample in a study of T cells after yellow fever vaccination. MiXCR, run by TCRdb on the 5' RACE reads, gives a single entry per CDR3 protein. The table shows over 250,000 distinct CDR3 sequences, with about 4% occurring only once. This specimen was PBMCs, taken 5 days after the yellow fever booster vaccination. The origin of the receptors is a man between 18 and 35 years old who received the YFV17D yellow fever vaccine. The CDR3 runs from the conserved cysteine through the conserved F or W. D genes are given only for firm matches. Clone size is shown for a subset of rows, as once, few, many or a class of expanded clone.

v_call: TRBV5-6; clone_size: NA; d_call: NA; j_call: TRBJ2-2; cdr3_aa: CASRLRRNTGELFF; cdr3_nt: TGTGCCAGCAGGCTTCGCCGGAACACCGGGGAGCTGTTTTTT
v_call: TRBV15; clone_size: few; d_call: NA; j_call: TRBJ2-3; cdr3_aa: CATSRLADTQYF; cdr3_nt: TGTGCCACCAGCAGATTGGCAGATACGCAGTATTTT
v_call: TRBV24-1; clone_size: NA; d_call: TRBD1; j_call: TRBJ2-5; cdr3_aa: CATSDIDRAQETQYF; cdr3_nt: TGTGCCACCAGTGACATAGACAGGGCCCAAGAGACCCAGTACTTC
v_call: TRBV7-3; clone_size: many; d_call: NA; j_call: TRBJ2-3; cdr3_aa: CASSLTRNTDTQYF; cdr3_nt: TGTGCCAGCAGCTTGACAAGGAACACAGATACGCAGTATTTT
v_call: TRBV5-1; clone_size: many; d_call: TRBD2; j_call: TRBJ2-1; cdr3_aa: CASSLLAGNNEQFF; cdr3_nt: TGCGCCAGCAGCCTTCTAGCGGGGAACAATGAGCAGTTCTTC
v_call: TRBV23-1; clone_size: NA; d_call: TRBD1; j_call: TRBJ2-1; cdr3_aa: CASSHGTEAYNEQFF; cdr3_nt: TGCGCCAGCAGTCATGGGACAGAAGCCTACAATGAGCAGTTCTTC
v_call: TRBV20-1; clone_size: few; d_call: NA; j_call: TRBJ1-6; cdr3_aa: CSARVREGSPLHF; cdr3_nt: TGCAGTGCTAGAGTCCGGGAAGGTTCACCCCTCCACTTT
v_call: TRBV5-1; clone_size: many; d_call: NA; j_call: TRBJ2-3; cdr3_aa: CASSLGPTDTQYF; cdr3_nt: TGCGCCAGCAGCTTGGGCCCCACAGATACGCAGTATTTT
v_call: TRBV10-3; clone_size: few; d_call: NA; j_call: TRBJ2-3; cdr3_aa: CAISSDSTDTQYF; cdr3_nt: TGTGCCATCAGTTCGGACAGCACAGATACGCAGTATTTT
v_call: TRBV12-3/TRBV12-4; clone_size: NA; d_call: NA; j_call: TRBJ1-2; cdr3_aa: CASSLAKGGYTF; cdr3_nt: TGTGCCAGCAGTTTGGCAAAAGGTGGCTACACCTTC
v_call: TRBV19; clone_size: few; d_call: NA; j_call: TRBJ1-5; cdr3_aa: CASSRDTLRHSNQPQHF; cdr3_nt: TGTGCCAGTAGTAGGGACACTCTGCGCCATAGCAATCAGCCCCAGCATTTT
v_call: TRBV5-1; clone_size: many; d_call: NA; j_call: TRBJ2-3; cdr3_aa: CASSSPQGVDTQYF; cdr3_nt: TGCGCCAGCAGCTCCCCACAGGGCGTAGATACGCAGTATTTT
v_call: TRBV7-6; clone_size: NA; d_call: TRBD2; j_call: TRBJ2-7; cdr3_aa: CASSLEAGGLALYEQYF; cdr3_nt: TGTGCCAGCAGCTTAGAGGCAGGGGGACTAGCGCTATACGAGCAGTACTTC
v_call: TRBV11-2; clone_size: few; d_call: NA; j_call: TRBJ2-6; cdr3_aa: CASSLMGGVTGANVLTF; cdr3_nt: TGTGCCAGCAGCTTAATGGGGGGAGTGACTGGGGCCAACGTCCTGACTTTC
v_call: TRBV6-2/TRBV6-3; clone_size: NA; d_call: TRBD1; j_call: TRBJ2-1; cdr3_aa: CASRDDRGFYNEQFF; cdr3_nt: TGTGCCAGCAGGGATGACAGGGGATTTTACAATGAGCAGTTCTTC
v_call: TRBV4-2; clone_size: NA; d_call: NA; j_call: TRBJ2-3; cdr3_aa: CASSQVGASTDTQYF; cdr3_nt: TGTGCCAGCAGCCAAGTGGGGGCCAGCACAGATACGCAGTATTTT
v_call: TRBV29-1; clone_size: few; d_call: NA; j_call: TRBJ2-1; cdr3_aa: CSVKTGSSYNEQFF; cdr3_nt: TGCAGCGTAAAGACTGGCAGCTCCTACAATGAGCAGTTCTTC
v_call: TRBV4-1; clone_size: NA; d_call: NA; j_call: TRBJ2-7; cdr3_aa: CASSQDEGAYEQYF; cdr3_nt: TGCGCCAGCAGCCAAGATGAGGGTGCTTACGAGCAGTACTTC
v_call: TRBV7-2; clone_size: many; d_call: NA; j_call: TRBJ2-3; cdr3_aa: CASSQLAQGGQYF; cdr3_nt: TGTGCCAGCAGCCAATTGGCCCAAGGGGGGCAGTATTTT
v_call: TRBV12-3/TRBV12-4; clone_size: NA; d_call: NA; j_call: TRBJ1-4; cdr3_aa: CASSHPLGKLFF; cdr3_nt: TGTGCCAGCAGCCACCCTTTGGGAAAACTGTTTTTT
v_call: TRBV28; clone_size: NA; d_call: NA; j_call: TRBJ2-3; cdr3_aa: CASSLSQFTDTQYF; cdr3_nt: TGTGCCAGCAGTTTAAGTCAGTTCACAGATACGCAGTATTTT
v_call: TRBV4-3; clone_size: few; d_call: NA; j_call: TRBJ2-3; cdr3_aa: CASSQAVQGASSDTQYF; cdr3_nt: TGCGCCAGCAGCCAAGCTGTTCAGGGCGCGAGTTCAGATACGCAGTATTTT
v_call: TRBV5-1; clone_size: few; d_call: NA; j_call: TRBJ1-2; cdr3_aa: CASSLRAGQGNGYTF; cdr3_nt: TGCGCCAGCAGCTTAAGGGCCGGGCAGGGGAATGGCTACACCTTC
v_call: TRBV6-5; clone_size: few; d_call: NA; j_call: TRBJ1-5; cdr3_aa: CASSYNYGNQPQHF; cdr3_nt: TGTGCCAGCAGTTACAACTATGGGAATCAGCCCCAGCATTTT
v_call: TRBV4-3; clone_size: many; d_call: NA; j_call: TRBJ2-1; cdr3_aa: CASSQGWRGLPNEQFF; cdr3_nt: TGCGCCAGCAGCCAGGGATGGCGGGGGCTCCCCAATGAGCAGTTCTTC
v_call: TRBV4-1; clone_size: NA; d_call: NA; j_call: TRBJ1-2; cdr3_aa: CASSQDTENWGYGYTF; cdr3_nt: TGCGCCAGCAGCCAAGATACAGAAAACTGGGGCTATGGCTACACCTTC
v_call: TRBV3-1; clone_size: few; d_call: NA; j_call: TRBJ1-5; cdr3_aa: CASSQGGGGYSNQPQHF; cdr3_nt: TGTGCCAGCAGCCAAGGAGGGGGGGGATATAGCAATCAGCCCCAGCATTTT
v_call: TRBV19; clone_size: few; d_call: NA; j_call: TRBJ2-6; cdr3_aa: CASAPRFSGANVLTF; cdr3_nt: TGTGCCTCCGCACCCCGGTTCTCTGGGGCCAACGTCCTGACTTTC
v_call: TRBV5-1; clone_size: many; d_call: TRBD1; j_call: TRBJ1-1; cdr3_aa: CASSPDRGTMNTEAFF; cdr3_nt: TGCGCCAGCAGCCCGGACAGGGGTACTATGAACACTGAAGCTTTCTTT
v_call: TRBV2; clone_size: few; d_call: TRBD1; j_call: TRBJ2-5; cdr3_aa: CASRGQGYLETQYF; cdr3_nt: TGTGCCAGCAGGGGACAGGGGTATTTGGAGACCCAGTACTTC
v_call: TRBV14; clone_size: few; d_call: TRBD1; j_call: TRBJ1-3; cdr3_aa: CASTHTGVGNTIYF; cdr3_nt: TGTGCCAGCACCCACACAGGGGTCGGAAACACCATATATTTT
v_call: TRBV5-8; clone_size: NA; d_call: NA; j_call: TRBJ2-6; cdr3_aa: CASSLPRAGANVLTF; cdr3_nt: TGTGCCAGCAGCCTCCCGCGGGCTGGGGCCAACGTCCTGACTTTC
v_call: TRBV20-1; clone_size: few; d_call: NA; j_call: TRBJ1-2; cdr3_aa: CSARDLWGGPHGYTF; cdr3_nt: TGCAGTGCTAGAGATCTATGGGGGGGCCCCCATGGCTACACCTTC
v_call: TRBV20-1; clone_size: NA; d_call: NA; j_call: TRBJ1-5; cdr3_aa: CSARVVAGDQPQHF; cdr3_nt: TGCAGTGCTAGAGTGGTTGCAGGGGACCAGCCCCAGCATTTT
v_call: TRBV9; clone_size: many; d_call: TRBD2; j_call: TRBJ2-7; cdr3_aa: CASSVTSGDSYEQYF; cdr3_nt: TGTGCCAGCAGCGTGACTAGCGGGGACTCCTACGAGCAGTACTTC
v_call: TRBV30; clone_size: few; d_call: TRBD1; j_call: TRBJ1-5; cdr3_aa: CAWSYRGNQPQHF; cdr3_nt: TGTGCCTGGAGTTACAGGGGGAATCAGCCCCAGCATTTT
v_call: TRBV19; clone_size: few; d_call: NA; j_call: TRBJ2-1; cdr3_aa: CASREQPSSYNEQFF; cdr3_nt: TGTGCCAGTAGAGAGCAGCCGAGCTCCTACAATGAGCAGTTCTTC
v_call: TRBV12-3/TRBV12-4; clone_size: NA; d_call: TRBD1; j_call: TRBJ1-1; cdr3_aa: CASSLTGGSEAFF; cdr3_nt: TGTGCCAGCAGCTTGACAGGGGGCTCTGAAGCTTTCTTT
v_call: TRBV10-2; clone_size: few; d_call: NA; j_call: TRBJ1-5; cdr3_aa: CASSESVINQPQHF; cdr3_nt: TGCGCCAGCAGTGAGTCGGTTATAAATCAGCCCCAGCATTTT
v_call: TRBV7-2; clone_size: few; d_call: NA; j_call: TRBJ2-5; cdr3_aa: CASSFNYPETQYF; cdr3_nt: TGTGCCAGCAGCTTTAACTATCCGGAGACCCAGTACTTC
v_call: TRBV5-1; clone_size: many; d_call: NA; j_call: TRBJ2-7; cdr3_aa: CASSLNSGANSYEQYF; cdr3_nt: TGCGCCAGCAGCTTGAACTCAGGGGCTAACTCCTACGAGCAGTACTTC
v_call: TRBV19; clone_size: NA; d_call: TRBD1; j_call: TRBJ2-1; cdr3_aa: CASSGRQGASDEQFF; cdr3_nt: TGTGCCAGTAGTGGTCGACAGGGGGCTTCCGATGAGCAGTTCTTC
v_call: TRBV29-1; clone_size: NA; d_call: TRBD1; j_call: TRBJ1-2; cdr3_aa: CSVETGRWDGYTF; cdr3_nt: TGCAGCGTTGAGACAGGGAGGTGGGATGGCTACACCTTC
v_call: TRBV6-6; clone_size: many; d_call: NA; j_call: TRBJ2-7; cdr3_aa: CASSYLGDREQYF; cdr3_nt: TGTGCCAGCAGTTATTTGGGGGATCGGGAGCAGTACTTC
v_call: TRBV7-9; clone_size: NA; d_call: NA; j_call: TRBJ2-3; cdr3_aa: CASSPGQSLDTQYF; cdr3_nt: TGTGCCAGCAGCCCCGGGCAAAGCTTGGATACGCAGTATTTT
v_call: TRBV7-9; clone_size: NA; d_call: NA; j_call: TRBJ2-3; cdr3_aa: CASIGTPSTDTQYF; cdr3_nt: TGTGCCAGCATTGGGACCCCTAGCACAGATACGCAGTATTTT